This T cell receptor (beta chain) originates from a study of cytomegalovirus exposure and HLA in healthy donors. Study background: Within the Caucasian-associated ancestry cluster were about 81% of the approximately 400 genotyped donors.

The primer mix had 60 Vbeta and 13 Jbeta primers. Assay used: immunoSEQ multiplex PCR; TCRdb lists only in-frame clones, some missing. Among about 130,000 clones listed, 77% were seen once. There are a few counts of this clone. The CDR3 has 16 residues. Sequenced sample: PBMCs. The V and J genes are TRBV21-1 and TRBJ1-5; the table's D gene call, TRBD1, was not cross checked with the DNA. TRBV21-1 is given as a pseudogene. This TCR was sampled from a woman in her thirties or forties in good health and CMV-seropositive. CDR3 in amino acids: CASSKDKGRGQQPQHF. The CDR3 region has the DNA TGTGCCAGCAGCAAAGACAAGGGCAGGGGGCAACAGCCCCAGCATTTT.